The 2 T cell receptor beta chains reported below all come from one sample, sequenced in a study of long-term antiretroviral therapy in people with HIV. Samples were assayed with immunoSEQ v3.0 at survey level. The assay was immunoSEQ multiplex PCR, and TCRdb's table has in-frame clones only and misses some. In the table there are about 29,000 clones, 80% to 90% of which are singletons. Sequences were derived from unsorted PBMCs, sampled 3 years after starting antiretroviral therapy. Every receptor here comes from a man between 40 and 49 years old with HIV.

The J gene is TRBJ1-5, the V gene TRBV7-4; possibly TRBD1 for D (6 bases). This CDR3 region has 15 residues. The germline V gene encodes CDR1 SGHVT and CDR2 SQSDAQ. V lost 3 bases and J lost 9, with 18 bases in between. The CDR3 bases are TGTGCCAGCAGCTTCCCGGGACACCGTCGGGGGCCCCAGCATTTT. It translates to CASSFPGHRRGPQHF.

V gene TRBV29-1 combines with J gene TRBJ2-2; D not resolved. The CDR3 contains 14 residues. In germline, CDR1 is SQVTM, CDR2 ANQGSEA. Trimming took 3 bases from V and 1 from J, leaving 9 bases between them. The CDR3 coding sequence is TGCAGCGTTGAGGATGGTTGGAACACCGGGGAGCTGTTTTTT. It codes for CSVEDGWNTGELFF.